The next 23 T cell receptor beta chains were all read from a single sample in a study of cytomegalovirus exposure and HLA in healthy donors. With 60 Vbeta and 13 Jbeta primers, the PCR was carried out. Sequenced by immunoSEQ multiplex PCR; TCRdb stores in-frame clones only, minus some. The table lists roughly 100,000 clones, 65% to 85% of them singletons. The sequenced material came from PBMCs. These receptors all stem from a man aged 45-65 years in good health and CMV-seronegative.

This clone was detected only once. The chain employs TRBV28 and TRBJ1-2; 11 nucleotides agree with TRBD1. With V trimmed by 5 bases and J by 11 bases, 13 bases remained unmatched. This CDR3 spans 15 amino acids. CDR1 is MDHEN and CDR2 is SYDVKM in the germline V gene. The CDR3 DNA follows: TGTGCCAGCAGTATCCGAGGACAGGGGGCTAGGAAGTACACCTTC. This sequence encodes CASSIRGQGARKYTF.

The rearrangement links TRBV5-1 to TRBJ2-7; TRBD1 matches at 8 bases. Germline values: CDR1 SGHRS, CDR2 YFSETQ. The CDR3 length is 11 residues. The J segment lost 9 bases and the V segment lost 5 bases, leaving 4 bases of the junction unmatched. The chain's CDR3 is CASRDREGQYF. The CDR3 DNA reads as TGCGCCAGCAGGGACAGGGAAGGGCAGTACTTC.

For the CDR3, the DNA is TGTGCCAGCAGCTTGGACCGCGCTGGCTACACCTTC. This sequence encodes CASSLDRAGYTF. V gene TRBV5-4 combines with J gene TRBJ1-2; D remains unclear. V dropped 0 bases and J dropped 7 bases, with 7 bases sitting between them. CDR1 is SGHNT and CDR2 is YYREEE in the germline V gene (reference sequence). There are 12 residues in the CDR3.

This rearrangement joins TRBV6-5 to TRBJ1-6, with 7 positions matching TRBD1. The ends lost 6 bases at V and 15 bases at J; junction bases unmatched: 11. The CDR3 has 13 amino acids. Germline V gene lookup returns CDR1 MNHEY and CDR2 SVGAGI. The CDR3 loop is CASSLGQARHLHF. The CDR3 DNA reads as TGTGCCAGCAGCCTCGGACAGGCTCGCCACCTCCACTTT.

The genes are TRBV7-9 and TRBJ2-2, with 11 bases matching TRBD2. The CDR3 spans 16 residues. V lost 6 bases, J lost 8 bases, and 11 bases stayed unmatched. The germline CDR1 and CDR2 sequences are SEHNR and FQNEAQ (reference sequence). The CDR3 here is CASSTRLAGSAGELFF. The CDR3 region has the DNA TGTGCCAGCAGTACAAGACTAGCGGGATCGGCGGGGGAGCTGTTTTTT.

V is TRBV27 and J is TRBJ2-1, with a tentative D call TRBD2 (6 bases). Germline-derived CDR1 and CDR2 are MNHEY and SMNVEV (reference sequence). The V and J ends lost 5 bases and 7 bases respectively, with 21 bases between them. The CDR3 spans 16 residues. The CDR3 sequence: CASSPFEDVAGNEQFF. The CDR3 DNA follows: TGTGCCAGCAGTCCTTTCGAAGACGTGGCGGGGAATGAGCAGTTCTTC.

About this clone: The same CDR3 also results from other DNA sequences found in this sample. The rearrangement uses TRBV28 and TRBJ2-2, with 7 bases identical to TRBD1. The V gene end was trimmed by 6 bases and the J gene end by 2 bases; junction bases not matched to a gene: 6. The CDR3 consists of 15 residues. Germline assignment: CDR1 MDHEN and CDR2 SYDVKM. DNA of the CDR3: TGTGCCAGCAGCCTTACAGGGGTAAACACCGGGGAGCTGTTTTTT. It encodes CASSLTGVNTGELFF.

Only one count was recorded for this clone. The gene calls are TRBV18 and TRBJ2-7; 7 bases are shared with TRBD1. The V gene end was trimmed by 0 bases and the J gene end by 3 bases; junction bases not matched to a gene: 5. The CDR3 runs to 15 residues. In germline, CDR1 is KGHSH, CDR2 LQKENI. This chain's CDR3 is CASSPPMTGIYEQYF. For the CDR3, the DNA is TGTGCCAGCTCACCACCCATGACAGGGATCTACGAGCAGTACTTC.

In this sample, this clone turned up once. The CDR3 region is CASSPVAGELFF. The CDR3 DNA is TGTGCCAGCAGCCCAGTGGCCGGGGAGCTGTTTTTT. The rearrangement joins TRBV7-8 to TRBJ2-2; no firm D call. The germline V gene encodes CDR1 SGHVS and CDR2 FQNEAQ. The CDR3 totals 12 residues. The V and J ends lost 5 bases and 6 bases respectively, with 7 bases between them.

This clone occurred once. This rearrangement joins TRBV10-2 to TRBJ2-1, with 14 bases identical to TRBD2. CDR1 and CDR2 from the germline V gene are WSHSY and SAAADI. Germline trimming cut 10 bases from V and 4 bases from J; bases unmatched to any gene: 21. The CDR3 spans 20 residues. The CDR3, as DNA: TGCGCCACCTCCATGTCACGCCCGGGACTAGCGGGAGAAGCTTACAATGAGCAGTTCTTC. Translating it yields CATSMSRPGLAGEAYNEQFF.

V usage is TRBV18 and J usage is TRBJ1-1; 7 bases map to TRBD1. With V trimmed by 5 bases and J by 1 base, 10 bases remained unmatched. Germline loops: CDR1 KGHSH, CDR2 LQKENI. The CDR3 consists of 16 residues. The CDR3 region is CASSARSGQPNTEAFF. The CDR3 DNA reads as TGTGCCAGCTCAGCCCGCTCGGGACAGCCGAACACTGAAGCTTTCTTT.

The genes are TRBV5-1 and TRBJ2-3, with 9 bases identical to TRBD2. V was pared by 4 bases and J by 0 bases, with 6 bases of the junction left unmatched. The CDR3 spans 16 residues. The germline V gene has CDR1 SGHRS and CDR2 YFSETQ. CDR3 protein: CASSVTGTSSTDTQYF. Written as DNA, the CDR3 is TGCGCCAGCAGCGTTACCGGGACTAGCAGCACAGATACGCAGTATTTT.

The genes are TRBV7-2 and TRBJ2-3; D is unresolved. V was trimmed by 5 bases and J by 2 bases, leaving 8 bases between them. The length of the CDR3 is 13 residues. Germline CDR1 and CDR2: SGHTA and FQGNSA. CDR3 loop: CASSQRVTDTQYF. The CDR3, as DNA: TGTGCCAGCAGCCAGCGAGTCACAGATACGCAGTATTTT.

The chain uses TRBV7-9 and TRBJ2-3; D might be TRBD1 (5 bases). Trimming cost V 3 bases and J 4 bases, with 8 bases left between them. The CDR3 is 13 amino acids. CDR1 is SEHNR and CDR2 is FQNEAQ in the germline V gene (reference sequence). The CDR3 nucleotides are TGTGCCAGCAGCTTTAGACAGTCAGATACGCAGTATTTT. Translating gives CASSFRQSDTQYF.

J is TRBJ2-3 and V is TRBV25-1; the D gene is possibly TRBD2 (7 bases). Trimming took off 7 bases at V and 5 bases at J, with 13 bases between the two ends. Germline-derived CDR1 and CDR2 are MGHDK and SYGVNS. The CDR3 is 13 amino acids. The CDR3 nucleotides are TGTGCCAGCATCCCAGGGGAGGGAGATACGCAGTATTTT. The encoded protein is CASIPGEGDTQYF. The whole variable domain, filled in from reference TRBV25-1 and TRBJ2-3, reads EADIYQTPRYLVIGTGKKITLECSQTMGHDKMYWYQQDPGMELHLIHYSYGVNSTEKGDLSSESTVSRIRTEHFPLTLESARPSHTSQYLCASIPGEGDTQYFGPGTRLTVL.

The CDR3 loop is CANPPSDQYF. DNA of the CDR3: TGTGCCAACCCCCCGAGTGACCAGTACTTC. The genes are TRBV5-4 and TRBJ2-5; D gene uncertain. Germline V gene data show CDR1 as SGHNT and CDR2 as YYREEE (reference sequence). This CDR3 contains 10 residues. V lost 9 bases to trimming and J lost 10 bases, with 13 bases between them.

V gene TRBV9 combines with J gene TRBJ2-5; D possibly corresponds to TRBD2 (7 bases). Germline V lookup: CDR1 SGDLS, CDR2 YYNGEE. This CDR3 contains 15 residues. With 3 bases removed from V and 5 bases from J, the gap between germline ends came to 17 bases. CDR3 nucleotide sequence: TGTGCCAGCAGCGAGGGAGGGGGTAGCGGGGAGACCCAGTACTTC. It codes for CASSEGGGSGETQYF.

The chain carries TRBV2 and TRBJ2-5; tentatively, D is TRBD2 (6 bases). In germline, CDR1 is SNHLY, CDR2 FYNNEI. The CDR3 has 14 residues. Trimming took off 6 bases at V and 5 bases at J, with 16 bases between the two ends. The CDR3: CASSDGTAKETQYF. In nucleotides, the CDR3 is TGTGCCAGCAGCGATGGGACTGCTAAGGAGACCCAGTACTTC.

This chain connects TRBV6-1 to TRBJ2-7, with a weak D call TRBD1 (5 bases). The V and J ends lost 3 bases and 1 base respectively, with 13 bases between them. The germline gives CDR1 MNHNS, CDR2 SASEGT. CDR3 length equals 15 residues. The CDR3 DNA reads TGTGCCAGCAGTGACCCAGGGTATGGGTCCTACGAGCAGTACTTC. Protein: CASSDPGYGSYEQYF.

The V call is TRBV5-6, the J call TRBJ2-3; 15 bases fit TRBD2. This CDR3 contains 18 residues. V was clipped by 2 bases and J by 5 bases; unmatched bases: 9. The germline CDR1 and CDR2 sequences are SGHDT and YYEEEE. CDR3 in amino acids: CASSFGAGTSGGQDTQYF. CDR3 DNA: TGTGCCAGCAGCTTTGGGGCCGGGACTAGCGGGGGGCAAGATACGCAGTATTTT.

The genes are TRBV6-5 and TRBJ1-1; perhaps TRBD1 as D (6 bases). The germline gives CDR1 MNHEY, CDR2 SVGAGI. V was clipped by 2 bases and J by 5 bases, with 9 bases between them. CDR3 length equals 13 residues. CDR3 sequence (DNA): TGTGCCAGCAGTTACGGGAGGGGGACTGAAGCTTTCTTT. Residues: CASSYGRGTEAFF.

The chain couples TRBV28 to TRBJ1-2; D possibly corresponds to TRBD1 (6 bases). V was shortened by 8 bases and J by 4 bases, with 20 bases between the two germline ends. There are 15 residues in the CDR3. The germline V gene has CDR1 MDHEN and CDR2 SYDVKM. The CDR3 is CASGSRDTSLYGYTF. The CDR3 DNA is TGTGCCAGCGGTTCTAGGGACACTTCCCTCTATGGCTACACCTTC.

The rearrangement links TRBV20-1 to TRBJ2-7; TRBD1 matches 7 bases. Germline V gene sequence: CDR1 DFQATT, CDR2 SNEGSKA (reference sequence). V was pared by 7 bases and J by 3 bases, with 3 bases of the junction left unmatched. The CDR3 is made up of 11 amino acids. The CDR3 spells CSGTGGYEQYF. CDR3 bases: TGCAGTGGGACAGGAGGCTACGAGCAGTACTTC.